This TCR beta chain was documented in a study of T cell clonality in common variable immunodeficiency. Profiled with immunoSEQ multiplex PCR; TCRdb holds only in-frame clones, not every one. The sample contains fewer than 75,000 clones, none occurring once; 1.7% lies in the top ten. The CDR3 loop spans 15 amino acids. Deletions cut 3 bases from V and 3 bases from J, with 16 bases between. Germline loops: CDR1 SGHRS, CDR2 YFSETQ. Ten or more counts support this clone. The target antigen is unknown. Coverage ceases 3 residues before the CDR3 finishes, and the germline J gene fills in the end. Both groups were predominantly of Caucasian heritage. Points from the study as a whole: Fewer deletions and N-nucleotide insertions were reportedly seen in common variable immunodeficiency TCR beta sequences.

The chain recombines TRBV5-1 with TRBJ2-7, with D possibly being TRBD1 (5 bases). The sequencing sample was made of peripheral blood mononuclear cells. The sequence came from a person aged 18 to 75 in good health. CDR3 DNA (partial): TGCGCCAGCAGCTCCACGTCCCGCCAGGGCTACGAG. The encoded protein is CASSSTSRQGYE. The full CDR3 is CASSSTSRQGYEQYF.